This record looks at one T cell receptor (beta chain) sequence and its context. The sample is drawn from a study of early T cells in non-severe SARS-CoV-2 infection. TCRdb re-derived calls from the 5' RACE reads in MiXCR, one entry per CDR3 protein. The sample consists of about 72,000 distinct CDR3 sequences, roughly 10% of them appearing once. This TCR was sampled from an adult who was a healthcare worker with PCR-confirmed SARS-CoV-2 infection or an uninfected control (not recorded which). Sequencing was carried out using whole blood.

CDR3 coding DNA: TGTGCCAGCAGTTTGGCAGGGGGGGTTTACGAGCAGTACTTC. Protein sequence: CASSLAGGVYEQYF. The chain recombines TRBV28 with TRBJ2-7; D may be TRBD1 or TRBD2 (7 bases each). This CDR3 is built from 14 residues. The germline CDR1 and CDR2 sequences are MDHEN and SYDVKM. The V and J ends lost 3 bases and 4 bases respectively, with 13 bases between them.